Sequencing of this T cell receptor beta chain was carried out in a study of cytomegalovirus exposure and HLA in healthy donors. General study points: Earlier results showed most TCR beta V segments being productive about 90% or about 30% of the time. Later analysis showed TCR association rates varying by HLA locus, highest for DRB1 and lowest for HLA-C.

Researchers ran the PCR with 60 Vbeta and 13 Jbeta primers. In the source study's methods: There were tens of millions of unique TCR beta chains by a later count, and about 11 million of them were shared. Generated by immunoSEQ multiplex PCR, the TCRdb table keeps only in-frame clones and is missing some. The D gene and trimming were derived from the DNA, and the V and J assignments and clone size from that table. The table has 180,000 or so clones, about four fifths seen once. Regarding this clone: Its antigen is unidentified.

The CDR3 covers 14 residues. Trimming cost V 5 bases and J 10 bases, with 18 bases left between them. CDR1 and CDR2 (germline): LNHDA, SQIVND (reference sequence). The receptor was isolated from a female donor in good health and CMV-seronegative. The sample comprised PBMCs. The chain employs TRBV19 and TRBJ2-1, with D possibly TRBD2 on 6 matching bases. The CDR3 DNA sequence: TGTGCCAGTAGTCTCGGGACTCTCCCCGCGGAGCAGTTCTTC. This sequence encodes CASSLGTLPAEQFF.